Below, 5 T cell receptor beta chains from the same sample are listed, as sequenced in a study of vaccination effects on CD4 cells after COVID-19. The data were produced by immunoSEQ multiplex PCR, yet TCRdb's version contains in-frame clones alone and is incomplete. Found here are under 25,000 clones, nearly 75% of them singletons; the top ten hold about 39%. For these receptors, no antigen is known. ViraFEST used viral peptide pools to expand antigen-specific CD4+ T cells before sequencing. When around nine days of culture had elapsed, CD4+ T cells were isolated. This individual contracted SARS-CoV-2 between March and December 2020, as verified by PCR. Source: CD4+ T cells from PBMCs cultured with a peptide pool, taken before COVID-19 vaccination. These receptors originate from a human donor who had a prior SARS-CoV-2 infection.

In its sample, this clone was seen once. The chain has TRBV7-9 and TRBJ1-6, with 8 nucleotides matching TRBD1. Germline CDR1 and CDR2: SEHNR and FQNEAQ (reference sequence). After removal of 1 base from V and 7 bases from J, the junction contained 3 bases not matched to a gene. CDR3 length equals 15 residues. CDR3 protein: CASSLVTGGNSPLHF. The CDR3 DNA reads as TGTGCCAGCAGCTTAGTCACAGGGGGAAATTCACCCCTCCACTTT.

In DNA form, the CDR3 reads TGTGCCAGCAGCTCTAAACTAGCGGGGGCCACAGGTGAGCAGTTCTTC. It is translated as CASSSKLAGATGEQFF. The chain couples TRBV7-8 to TRBJ2-1; 11 bases are a match to TRBD2. This CDR3 is 16 amino acids long. V lost 4 bases, J lost 9 bases, and 11 bases stayed unmatched. The V gene's germline CDR1 is SGHVS and CDR2 FQNEAQ.

The V and J genes are TRBV7-6 and TRBJ2-5, with 11 bases that match TRBD1. Per germline, CDR1 SGHVS and CDR2 FNYEAQ. V gave up 5 bases and J gave up 5 bases; unmatched junction bases: 22. The CDR3 contains 20 residues. CDR3 region: CASSHPEGQGALGIGETQYF. The CDR3 region has the DNA TGTGCCAGCAGCCACCCAGAAGGACAGGGGGCGCTTGGGATTGGGGAGACCCAGTACTTC.

This chain joins TRBV15 and TRBJ2-2, with D perhaps TRBD2 (6 bases). Germline CDR1 reads LNHNV; CDR2 reads YYDKDF (reference sequence). CDR3 size: 14 residues. V dropped 8 bases and J dropped 6 bases, with 16 bases sitting between them. DNA for the CDR3: TGTGCCACCCGTCAGATGGGGGGTTCCGGGGAGCTGTTTTTT. Translated: CATRQMGGSGELFF.

The table lists this clone with a few counts. V and J are TRBV2 and TRBJ1-4; TRBD1 agrees at 9 bases. Germline CDR1 reads SNHLY; CDR2 reads FYNNEI. With 8 bases clipped from V and 7 bases from J, the junction kept 8 bases outside the gene matches. The CDR3 runs 14 residues. The chain's CDR3 is CASRDRTGVEKLFF. The CDR3, as DNA: TGTGCCAGCCGCGATCGGACAGGGGTTGAAAAACTGTTTTTT.